These 17 T cell receptor beta chains were all obtained from the same sample, sequenced in a study of PD-L1 blockade in urothelial cancer. Time point specified: pretreatment peripheral blood. Produced via immunoSEQ multiplex PCR; TCRdb's table is partial and in-frame only. The sample includes more than 55,000 clones, roughly four fifths seen only once; the top ten take 1.6%. The input for sequencing was PBMCs, taken around atezolizumab (anti-PD-L1) treatment. The receptors were sampled from a man between 65 and 85 years old with urothelial cancer.

This clone appeared once. This chain connects TRBV2 to TRBJ2-1, with 14 bases identical to TRBD2. The ends lost 7 bases at V and 1 base at J; junction bases unmatched: 9. The V gene's germline CDR1 is SNHLY and CDR2 FYNNEI. The CDR3 is 18 residues long. The CDR3: CASNEGTSGRYSYNEQFF. The CDR3, as DNA: TGTGCCAGCAATGAGGGGACTAGCGGGAGATATTCCTACAATGAGCAGTTCTTC.

The chain links TRBV5-8 to TRBJ1-2; tentatively, D is TRBD1 (6 bases). V shed 5 bases and J shed 7 bases, with 15 bases lying between them. CDR3 length equals 13 residues. From germline, CDR1 is SGHTS and CDR2 YDEGEE. The CDR3 is CASRRPGDGGYTF. The DNA of the CDR3 is TGTGCCAGCAGGCGACCAGGGGATGGTGGCTACACCTTC.

The CDR3 here is CASSRTGYLAKNIQYF. The DNA for the CDR3 is TGCGCCAGCAGCCGCACAGGTTATCTAGCCAAAAACATTCAGTACTTC. The chain joins TRBV4-1 to TRBJ2-4; D is possibly TRBD1 (5 bases). The CDR3 sequence is 16 residues long. Germline values: CDR1 MGHRA, CDR2 YSYEKL. The germline V and J ends were trimmed by 4 bases and 0 bases, with 13 bases remaining between them.

The chain links TRBV19 to TRBJ1-5; the D gene is possibly TRBD1 (5 bases). Trimming removed 8 bases at V and 2 bases at J, with 13 bases between. This CDR3 contains 14 residues. Germline V lookup: CDR1 LNHDA, CDR2 SQIVND (reference sequence). The CDR3 nucleotides are TGTGCCAGTGATAACAGGTTGGGCAATCAGCCCCAGCATTTT. It is translated as CASDNRLGNQPQHF.

V gene TRBV28 combines with J gene TRBJ1-5; TRBD1 agrees at 7 bases. Germline CDR1 reads MDHEN; CDR2 reads SYDVKM. V shed 3 bases, J shed 5 bases, and the junction held 4 bases outside the gene matches. CDR3 length equals 14 residues. The CDR3 region is CASSFAGGDQPQHF. The CDR3 bases are TGTGCCAGCAGTTTCGCAGGGGGAGATCAGCCCCAGCATTTT. The whole variable domain, filled in from reference TRBV28 and TRBJ1-5, reads DVKVTQSSRYLVKRTGEKVFLECVQDMDHENMFWYRQDPGLGLRLIYFSYDVKMKEKGDIPEGYSVSREKKERFSLILESASTNQTSMYLCASSFAGGDQPQHFGDGTRLSIL.

This chain links TRBV15 with TRBJ1-1; 7 nucleotides agree with TRBD1. This CDR3 contains 15 residues. The germline CDR1 and CDR2 sequences are LNHNV and YYDKDF (reference sequence). V shed 0 bases and J 8 bases; nucleotides not matched to a gene: 9. The CDR3 DNA reads TGTGCCACCAGCAGAGAAAAAATCCTCAGGGGGGAAGCTTTCTTT. Encoded protein: CATSREKILRGEAFF.

J is TRBJ2-7 and V is TRBV14, with D maybe TRBD1 (6 bases). CDR3 length: 14 residues. Germline loops: CDR1 SGHDN, CDR2 FVKESK. Trimming stripped 4 bases from V and 0 bases from J, with 10 bases between. The CDR3, as DNA: TGTGCCAGCAGCCGGGACACCAGCTCCTACGAGCAGTACTTC. Its protein product is CASSRDTSSYEQYF.

The rearrangement links TRBV19 to TRBJ2-1; possibly TRBD2 for D (7 bases). V lost 11 bases to trimming and J lost 0 bases, with 17 bases between them. This CDR3 region has 15 residues. CDR1 and CDR2 (germline): LNHDA, SQIVND (reference sequence). The CDR3 nucleotides are TGTGCCGTTTGGGGGGGCGGGAGCTCCTACAATGAGCAGTTCTTC. It encodes CAVWGGGSSYNEQFF.

This clone was detected a few times. The chain carries TRBV7-9 and TRBJ2-1; D is possibly TRBD1 (5 bases). Germline CDR1 and CDR2: SEHNR and FQNEAQ (reference sequence). V gave up 2 bases and J gave up 9 bases, with 11 bases separating them. The CDR3 contains 13 residues. For the CDR3, the DNA is TGTGCCAGCAGCTTAATAGGGGTCAGTGAGCAGTTCTTC. Its protein product is CASSLIGVSEQFF.

The chain is built from TRBV14 and TRBJ2-3, with a tentative D call TRBD2 (6 bases). V lost 1 base and J lost 4, with 18 bases in between. The germline V gene has CDR1 SGHDN and CDR2 FVKESK. The CDR3 has 17 amino acids. This CDR3 is CASSQGWRVAVADTQYF. CDR3 nucleotides: TGTGCCAGCAGCCAAGGATGGAGGGTGGCGGTGGCAGATACGCAGTATTTT.

The chain employs TRBV6-1 and TRBJ1-3, with 7 bases aligning to TRBD1. Unmatched junction bases numbered 9, after V lost 10 bases and J lost 6 bases. Germline lookup yields CDR1 MNHNS and CDR2 SASEGT. The CDR3 runs 13 residues. CDR3 nucleotides: TGTGCCACCCAATTGACAGGGCCAAACACCATATATTTT. It translates to CATQLTGPNTIYF.

This chain uses TRBV4-1 with TRBJ1-5, with unresolved D. V lost 1 base and J 2 bases, leaving 12 bases between the germline ends. This CDR3 region has 16 residues. CDR1 is MGHRA, CDR2 YSYEKL, per germline. Written as DNA, the CDR3 is TGCGCCAGCAGCCAAGCCGATTTACGGGGCAATCAGCCCCAGCATTTT. Its translation: CASSQADLRGNQPQHF.

By share of the sample, this clone is medium-sized. The chain links TRBV5-1 to TRBJ1-2, with a tentative D call TRBD1 (5 bases). V lost 0 bases and J 6 bases, leaving 9 bases between the germline ends. Per the germline V gene, CDR1 is SGHRS and CDR2 is YFSETQ. The CDR3 is 13 residues long. CDR3 protein: CASSLAGEDGYTF. The CDR3 DNA follows: TGCGCCAGCAGCTTGGCGGGGGAGGATGGCTACACCTTC.

The J gene is TRBJ2-7, the V gene TRBV10-3; a possible D gene is TRBD2 (5 bases). CDR1 and CDR2 (germline): ENHRY, SYGVKD. The CDR3 is made up of 12 amino acids. Between the trimmed V and J ends, which lost 3 bases and 5 bases, there was a span of 8 bases. The CDR3 is CAISEEGDEQYF. CDR3 sequence (DNA): TGTGCCATCAGTGAAGAGGGAGACGAGCAGTACTTC.

This chain joins TRBV14 and TRBJ1-3; no clear D gene. The V end was cut by 4 bases, the J end by 0 bases, with 13 bases between. The CDR3 runs to 16 residues. Germline CDR1 reads SGHDN; CDR2 reads FVKESK. Written as DNA, the CDR3 is TGTGCCAGCAGCCGAGTTTCCTTCCCCTCTGGAAACACCATATATTTT. Translation gives CASSRVSFPSGNTIYF.

The V call is TRBV28, the J call TRBJ1-1, with TRBD1 as a possible D gene (5 bases). Trimming removed 5 bases from V and 8 bases from J, with 18 bases in between. The CDR3 runs 14 residues. Looked up from germline, CDR1 is MDHEN and CDR2 is SYDVKM. CDR3 sequence (DNA): TGTGCCAGCAGTCCCCCGGGGGGAACTAAAGAAGCTTTCTTT. Protein sequence: CASSPPGGTKEAFF.

The chain links TRBV18 to TRBJ1-4, with TRBD1 as a possible D gene (6 bases). V lost 4 bases to trimming and J lost 6 bases, with 15 bases between them. Per the germline V gene, CDR1 is KGHSH and CDR2 is LQKENI. CDR3 length equals 15 residues. The CDR3 nucleotides read TGTGCCAGCTCACGTCCCGGGACACGGGATGAAAAACTGTTTTTT. Protein: CASSRPGTRDEKLFF.